These T cell receptor beta chains were read from a single sample in a study of shared clonotypes between healthy human individuals. TCRdb's table, derived via immunoSEQ multiplex PCR, lists solely in-frame clones and lacks some. The sample consists of approximately 530,000 clones, approximately 95% of them appearing once. Sequenced input: naive CD4+ T cells sorted from blood. These receptors were taken from a woman under 40 in good health. Each CDR3 is given with its conserved first and last residue. Each record gives: V gene, CDR3 protein.

TRBV7-6,CASSYGDRGLDTIYF
TRBV28,CASSLGTGDGYTF
TRBV6-1,CASSEAPISGELFF
TRBV29-1,CSVDTGGSYYEQYF
TRBV6-4,CASKTSGTSNTGELFF
TRBV1,CTSSPGQGGNYGYTF
TRBV15,CATSRGGGLIYEQYF
TRBV28,CASSDASGRAKEQYF
TRBV7-9,CASSLFQQGPHGPQYF
TRBV6-4,CASSAEINSPLHF
TRBV5-4,CASSSLWGTDTQYF
TRBV7-8,CASSLPASSPNYGYTF
TRBV6-1,CASSERGQVSSGNTIYF
TRBV4-2,CASSGGTAEFYEQYF
TRBV5-1,CASSGKRAEELFF
TRBV10-2,CASSVGLAGAYEQYF
TRBV27,CASSLRAGGPYEQYF
TRBV5-1,CASSRLWTASTDTQYF
TRBV28,CASSLWGGRSYNEQFF
TRBV27,CASSLRGWGGSQPQHF
TRBV4-1,CASSRITGQLGGYTF
TRBV5-5,CASSFGAGVQYF
TRBV28,CASSLLVGELFF
TRBV28,CASTPSGDTQYF
TRBV9,CASSALTGGTTEAFF
TRBV6-4,CASSDSTDTQYF
TRBV25-1,CASSEGAGQGYEAFF
TRBV4-1,CASSLVISGNTEAFF
TRBV5-1,CASSSMGVSYEQYF
TRBV7-6,CASSLGQGLSEQYF
TRBV19,CASMPERNSNQPQHF
TRBV28,CASRVEGVNYGYTF
TRBV29-1,CSVSDRNTEAFF
TRBV7-9,CASRAWSGEQYF
TRBV27,CASSLIGSSTGELFF
TRBV30,CAWRINARSYEQYF
TRBV7-9,CASSPLSTDYGYTF
TRBV6-5,CASSYSSAVNTEAFF
TRBV7-2,CASSSIRRSSYEQYF
TRBV11-2,CASSAQGAKNIQYF
TRBV5-8,CASSRGPVGYEQYF
TRBV28,CASSPTDRVGTQYF
TRBV4-1,CASSQTGQKTVGYTF
TRBV6-6,CASSYKQGANTGELFF
TRBV10-3,CAIKPSGRTNEQFF
TRBV28,CASSSARDRGREEQYF
TRBV5-8,CASSHDGTDSNQPQHF
TRBV10-3,CATGTGPQETQYF
TRBV5-1,CASSPGTQSPGELFF
TRBV11-2,CASSLGDRTTEAFF
TRBV20-1,CSARGGNEQFF
TRBV28,CASSFPRTSQETQYF
TRBV27,CASSPGQGGVSGNTIYF
TRBV6-4,CASSEVGTGELFF
TRBV30,CAWSVLRGRVTGELFF
TRBV28,CASSLPNTEAFF
TRBV11-2,CASSLGGTSGMSYEQYF
TRBV11-3,CASSLSGASYGYTF
TRBV19,CASSIRGFGFGEQFF